The next 32 T cell receptor beta chains were all read from a single sample in a study of TIL therapy for anti-PD-1-resistant metastatic lung cancer (dated by TCRdb to about 2021). According to the study, the label for this sample's time point signals: pre-treatment sample, taken before nivolumab and TIL therapy. Using bias-controlled multiplex PCR with the immunoSEQ v3 hsTCRB kit, the TCR beta CDR3 regions were amplified from genomic DNA. TCRdb obtained this table from immuneACCESS and retained in-frame rearrangements with V and J assigned. These tables miss some clones; where compared with another copy, unresolved V genes account for less than half of the shortfall, and the remainder is unexplained. For this sample there are fewer than 65,000 clones; roughly four fifths appear just once. Under 3% of the sample is in the top ten clones. The sequenced sample was blood, obtained at baseline. These receptors were taken from a person aged 25 to 80 with non-small cell lung cancer.

The chain links TRBV19 to TRBJ1-1; possibly TRBD1 for D (6 bases). V lost 3 bases and J 5 bases, leaving 10 bases between the germline ends. In germline, CDR1 is LNHDA, CDR2 SQIVND (reference sequence). This CDR3 is built from 13 residues. The CDR3 nucleotides read TGTGCCAGTAGTATCACCAGGGGTACTGAAGCTTTCTTT. It yields the protein CASSITRGTEAFF.

The chain employs TRBV6-2 or TRBV6-3 and TRBJ2-3; 11 bases are a match to TRBD2. V trimming: 5 bases; J trimming: 8 bases; junction bases outside the gene matches: 12. The CDR3 is 16 amino acids. Germline assignment: CDR1 MNHEY and CDR2 SVGEGT. The CDR3 nucleotides read TGTGCCAGCAGTATGGGCCTAGCGGGAGGCCCGGGTACGCAGTATTTT. Translation: CASSMGLAGGPGTQYF.

The chain is built from TRBV6-1 and TRBJ1-2, with no clear D. CDR1 MNHNS and CDR2 SASEGT come from the germline V gene. The CDR3 is made up of 15 amino acids. V gave up 2 bases and J gave up 6 bases, with 16 bases separating them. In nucleotides, the CDR3 is TGTGCCAGCAGTGAACAGTTGGCTCGCTTAGATGGCTACACCTTC. Translated: CASSEQLARLDGYTF.

This chain joins TRBV29-1 and TRBJ2-3; the D is unclear. Per germline, CDR1 SQVTM and CDR2 ANQGSEA. V lost 0 bases and J 1 base, leaving 14 bases between the germline ends. The CDR3 extends over 16 amino acids. The CDR3 nucleotides are TGCAGCGTTGAAGATTCGGGCTACCAAGGCACAGATACGCAGTATTTT. Encoded protein: CSVEDSGYQGTDTQYF.

The chain is built from TRBV28 and TRBJ1-5, with D hard to call. Germline values: CDR1 MDHEN, CDR2 SYDVKM. V lost 7 bases and J lost 2, with 9 bases in between. This CDR3 is 13 amino acids long. This CDR3 is CASTGVGNQPQHF. CDR3 DNA: TGTGCCAGCACTGGGGTTGGCAATCAGCCCCAGCATTTT. The entire variable domain, with the rest obtained from reference TRBV28 and TRBJ1-5, is as follows: DVKVTQSSRYLVKRTGEKVFLECVQDMDHENMFWYRQDPGLGLRLIYFSYDVKMKEKGDIPEGYSVSREKKERFSLILESASTNQTSMYLCASTGVGNQPQHFGDGTRLSIL.

CDR3 residues: CASSQGGTGLPPYEQYF. Written as DNA, the CDR3 is TGTGCCAGCAGCCAAGGAGGGACGGGCCTTCCCCCCTACGAGCAGTACTTC. The chain joins TRBV3-1 (or the pseudogene TRBV3-2) to TRBJ2-7, with D tentatively TRBD1 or TRBD2 (5 bases each). Deletions cut 1 base from V and 2 bases from J, with 18 bases between. This CDR3 spans 17 amino acids. The germline V gene encodes CDR1 LGHDT and CDR2 YNNKEL (reference sequence).

V is TRBV27 and J is TRBJ2-1, with D perhaps assigned TRBD1 or TRBD2 (6 bases each). The CDR3 covers 17 residues. Germline assignment: CDR1 MNHEY and CDR2 SMNVEV (reference sequence). Trimming stripped 6 bases from V and 3 bases from J, with 21 bases between. The CDR3 reads CASSPHPGRGGYNEQFF. DNA for the CDR3: TGTGCCAGCAGCCCCCACCCGGGCAGGGGAGGCTACAATGAGCAGTTCTTC.

The chain is built from TRBV2 and TRBJ2-7; 7 bases fit TRBD2. The CDR3 is 14 residues long. Looked up from germline, CDR1 is SNHLY and CDR2 is FYNNEI. With 8 bases clipped from V and 3 bases from J, the junction kept 10 bases outside the gene matches. CDR3 DNA sequence: TGTGCCAGCGGTTGGGGAGGGTTTGGCTACGAGCAGTACTTC. Translating gives CASGWGGFGYEQYF.

The rearrangement uses TRBV19 and TRBJ2-7; 7 positions agree with TRBD1. The germline CDR1 and CDR2 sequences are LNHDA and SQIVND (reference sequence). Trimming at V came to 1 base and at J to 0 bases, leaving 6 bases not matched to a gene. The CDR3 totals 16 residues. The CDR3 nucleotides are TGTGCCAGTAGTATAGGGTACAGGGGATTCTCCTACGAGCAGTACTTC. It translates to CASSIGYRGFSYEQYF.

The CDR3 sequence: CAISVRQVPDTQYF. The CDR3, as DNA: TGTGCCATCAGTGTTAGGCAGGTCCCAGATACGCAGTATTTT. The chain joins TRBV10-3 to TRBJ2-3; D not certain. The CDR3 has 14 residues. Germline V gene lookup returns CDR1 ENHRY and CDR2 SYGVKD. V lost 4 bases and J 4 bases, leaving 12 bases between the germline ends.

This chain links TRBV18 with TRBJ2-2; unclear D gene. This CDR3 has 14 amino acids. Germline V gives CDR1 KGHSH, CDR2 LQKENI. The V end was cut by 3 bases, the J end by 3 bases, with 8 bases between. The CDR3 nucleotides are TGTGCCAGCTCACCTGTCCCGGACACCGGGGAGCTGTTTTTT. It translates to CASSPVPDTGELFF. The whole variable domain, filled in from reference TRBV18 and TRBJ2-2, reads NAGVMQNPRHLVRRRGQEARLRCSPMKGHSHVYWYRQLPEEGLKFMVYLQKENIIDESGMPKERFSAEFPKEGPSILRIQQVVRGDSAAYFCASSPVPDTGELFFGEGSRLTVL.

The count of this clone is one. The chain combines TRBV12-3 or TRBV12-4 with TRBJ2-7; possible D gene TRBD1, 6 bases. V shed 1 base and J shed 5 bases, with 9 bases lying between them. The CDR3 length is 13 residues. The DNA for the CDR3 is TGTGCCAGCAGTTTAGACAGGGAGCACGAGCAGTACTTC. Encoded protein: CASSLDREHEQYF.

The chain combines TRBV6-2 or TRBV6-3 with TRBJ2-7; weak D call: TRBD2 (6 bases). The V end was cut by 5 bases, the J end by 0 bases, with 11 bases between. Looked up from germline, CDR1 is MNHEY and CDR2 is SVGEGT. The CDR3 contains 14 residues. The CDR3 region is CASSLSGTSYEQYF. CDR3 sequence (DNA): TGTGCCAGCAGTCTTAGCGGAACCTCCTACGAGCAGTACTTC.

V gene TRBV10-1 combines with J gene TRBJ2-5, with D possibly matching TRBD2 (6 bases). Trimming shortened V by 5 bases and J by 5 bases, and 18 bases separated the two germline ends. Germline CDR1 is WNHNN and CDR2 is SYGVQD (reference sequence). The CDR3 runs 15 residues. The CDR3 spells CASSSRDPGGETQYF. CDR3 DNA: TGCGCCAGCAGTTCCCGGGATCCCGGAGGGGAGACCCAGTACTTC.

This clone was counted between two and nine times. This rearrangement joins TRBV5-5 to TRBJ1-2; TRBD1 agrees at 9 bases. J was trimmed by 2 bases and V by 4 bases; bases with no gene match: 9. The V gene's germline CDR1 is SGHKS and CDR2 YYEKEE (reference sequence). CDR3 length: 16 amino acids. This CDR3 is CASSRTPGQGNYGYTF. The CDR3 DNA reads as TGTGCCAGCAGCCGGACCCCGGGACAGGGAAACTATGGCTACACCTTC. Complete variable domain (other parts from reference TRBV5-5 and TRBJ1-2): DAGVTQSPTHLIKTRGQQVTLRCSPISGHKSVSWYQQVLGQGPQFIFQYYEKEERGRGNFPDRFSARQFPNYSSELNVNALLLGDSALYLCASSRTPGQGNYGYTFGSGTRLTVV.

The chain combines TRBV28 with TRBJ2-3; 16 nucleotides line up with TRBD2. This CDR3 is built from 17 residues. J gave up 6 bases and V 4 bases, and 7 bases lay outside the gene matches. The V gene's germline CDR1 is MDHEN and CDR2 SYDVKM. CDR3 sequence: CASSSGTSGRAWDTQYF. The CDR3 DNA is TGTGCCAGCAGTTCCGGGACTAGCGGGAGGGCTTGGGATACGCAGTATTTT.

The gene calls are TRBV9 and TRBJ2-3; possibly TRBD1 for D (5 bases). V was trimmed by 0 bases and J by 1 base, leaving 6 bases between them. CDR3 length: 14 residues. Germline V lookup: CDR1 SGDLS, CDR2 YYNGEE. In nucleotides, the CDR3 is TGTGCCAGCAGCGTAGGGGGCCGCACAGATACGCAGTATTTT. Translated: CASSVGGRTDTQYF.

This chain links TRBV11-2 with TRBJ2-3; 8 nucleotides match TRBD2. The CDR3 is 15 residues long. V dropped 0 bases and J dropped 13; count of bases not matched to a gene: 12. The germline V gene has CDR1 SGHAT and CDR2 FQNNGV. This CDR3 is CASSLDPFSGKGEYF. DNA of the CDR3: TGTGCCAGCAGCTTAGACCCTTTTAGCGGGAAGGGCGAGTATTTT. The whole variable domain, filled in from reference TRBV11-2 and TRBJ2-3, reads EAGVAQSPRYKIIEKRQSVAFWCNPISGHATLYWYQQILGQGPKLLIQFQNNGVVDDSQLPKDRFSAERLKGVDSTLKIQPAKLEDSAVYLCASSLDPFSGKGEYFGPGTRLTVL.

The chain employs TRBV2 and TRBJ2-3; 8 bases map to TRBD2. CDR1 is SNHLY and CDR2 is FYNNEI in the germline V gene. Losses at the gene ends were 6 bases for V and 1 base for J; bases not matched to a gene: 6. The length of the CDR3 is 15 residues. The CDR3 bases are TGTGCCAGCAGAAGGCGGGAGGCGGGCACAGATACGCAGTATTTT. Its protein product is CASRRREAGTDTQYF.

The chain joins TRBV11-2 to TRBJ2-5, with 14 positions matching TRBD2. CDR1 SGHAT and CDR2 FQNNGV come from the germline V gene. CDR3 length: 19 residues. V lost 5 bases and J lost 1; bases outside the gene matches: 12. The CDR3 sequence is CASSNPGLAGVRGQETQYF. CDR3 in DNA: TGTGCCAGCAGCAACCCGGGACTAGCGGGAGTACGGGGCCAAGAGACCCAGTACTTC.

V gene TRBV6-2 or TRBV6-3 combines with J gene TRBJ1-3, with unresolved D. The CDR3 length is 13 residues. The ends were cut back, 4 bases at V and 4 bases at J, with 8 bases in the middle. The germline V gene encodes CDR1 MNHEY and CDR2 SVGEGT. As DNA, the CDR3 is TGTGCCAGCAGTTCTACCGGAGGAAACACCATATATTTT. Translating gives CASSSTGGNTIYF.

This clone was observed a single time. V usage is TRBV30 and J usage is TRBJ2-5; D is unclear. The CDR3 covers 12 residues. The V end was cut by 0 bases, the J end by 5 bases, with 7 bases between. The V gene's germline CDR1 is GTSNPN and CDR2 SVGIG (reference sequence). The CDR3 sequence is CAWSVPPETQYF. CDR3 nucleotide sequence: TGTGCCTGGAGTGTGCCCCCCGAGACCCAGTACTTC.

This clone occurred a few times. V usage is TRBV5-4 and J usage is TRBJ2-1, with unresolved D. V was trimmed by 4 bases and J by 0 bases, leaving 11 bases between them. This CDR3 region has 15 residues. The germline CDR1 and CDR2 sequences are SGHNT and YYREEE (reference sequence). CDR3 loop: CASSLTSSSYNEQFF. The CDR3, as DNA: TGTGCCAGCAGCCTAACAAGCAGCTCCTACAATGAGCAGTTCTTC. The full variable domain, completed using reference TRBV5-4 and TRBJ2-1, is ETGVTQSPTHLIKTRGQQVTLRCSSQSGHNTVSWYQQALGQGPQFIFQYYREEENGRGNFPPRFSGLQFPNYSSELNVNALELDDSALYLCASSLTSSSYNEQFFGPGTRLTVL.

The V gene is TRBV5-6, the J gene TRBJ2-7; D remains unclear. Looked up from germline, CDR1 is SGHDT and CDR2 is YYEEEE. Trimming cost V 4 bases and J 3 bases, with 17 bases left between them. CDR3 length equals 15 residues. This chain's CDR3 is CASSPMALGYYEQYF. The DNA of the CDR3 is TGTGCCAGCAGCCCCATGGCCCTGGGGTACTACGAGCAGTACTTC.

The J gene is TRBJ1-1, the V gene TRBV29-1; 9 bases agree with TRBD1. CDR1 and CDR2 from the germline V gene are SQVTM and ANQGSEA. The CDR3 consists of 14 residues. V lost 6 bases, J lost 2 bases, and 7 bases stayed unmatched. This CDR3 reads CSVIQGARNTEAFF. CDR3 coding DNA: TGCAGCGTCATACAGGGGGCCCGCAACACTGAAGCTTTCTTT.

The J gene is TRBJ1-1, the V gene TRBV3-1 (or the pseudogene TRBV3-2); 7 bases agree with TRBD1. The CDR3 runs 15 residues. Trimming took 2 bases from V and 2 from J; bases not matched to a gene: 5. CDR1 and CDR2 from the germline V gene are LGHDT and YNNKEL (reference sequence). CDR3 in DNA: TGTGCCAGCAGCCAACCCTACAGGGGAAACACTGAAGCTTTCTTT. This sequence encodes CASSQPYRGNTEAFF.

The V and J genes are TRBV6-1 and TRBJ2-3; tentatively, D is TRBD1 (5 bases). CDR1 is MNHNS, CDR2 SASEGT, per germline. The CDR3 extends over 15 amino acids. Trimming removed 1 base at V and 2 bases at J, with 10 bases between. The CDR3 spells CASSEGPGITDTQYF. For the CDR3, the DNA is TGTGCCAGCAGTGAAGGCCCAGGGATCACAGATACGCAGTATTTT.

The chain couples TRBV21-1 to TRBJ1-2; TRBD1, the table's D call, was not compared with the DNA. TRBV21-1 is a known pseudogene. The CDR3 spans 17 residues. CDR3 sequence: CASGEYRETAKNYGYTF. CDR3 nucleotides: TGTGCCAGCGGAGAATACAGGGAGACAGCGAAAAACTATGGCTACACCTTC.

The chain carries TRBV7-2 and TRBJ2-3, with 8 bases aligning to TRBD1. Trimming at V came to 4 bases and at J to 4 bases, leaving 4 bases not matched to a gene. CDR1 and CDR2 from the germline V gene are SGHTA and FQGNSA. The CDR3 consists of 14 residues. For the CDR3, the DNA is TGTGCCAGCAGCTCAGACAGGGGCGCAGATACGCAGTATTTT. Amino acid sequence: CASSSDRGADTQYF. Looking up the rest from reference TRBV7-2 and TRBJ2-3 gives the full variable domain: GAGVSQSPSNKVTEKGKDVELRCDPISGHTALYWYRQSLGQGLEFLIYFQGNSAPDKSGLPSDRFSAERTGGSVSTLTIQRTQQEDSAVYLCASSSDRGADTQYFGPGTRLTVL.

This clone qualifies as medium-sized. The CDR3 is CASSLRGVNTEAFF. As DNA, the CDR3 is TGCGCCAGCAGCTTGAGGGGAGTAAACACTGAAGCTTTCTTT. The chain combines TRBV5-1 with TRBJ1-1; tentatively, D is TRBD1 (5 bases). The CDR3 is 14 amino acids. V gave up 1 base and J gave up 2 bases, with 9 bases separating them. Germline assignment: CDR1 SGHRS and CDR2 YFSETQ.

This chain joins TRBV27 and TRBJ2-1; TRBD2 matches at 9 bases. The V gene's germline CDR1 is MNHEY and CDR2 SMNVEV (reference sequence). This CDR3 region has 15 residues. V lost 0 bases, J lost 7 bases, and 4 bases stayed unmatched. CDR3 in DNA: TGTGCCAGCAGTTTATCAGTACTAGCGGGTAATGAGCAGTTCTTC. Protein: CASSLSVLAGNEQFF.

The chain uses TRBV6-2 or TRBV6-3 and TRBJ2-7; tentatively, D is TRBD1 (6 bases). Per the germline V gene, CDR1 is MNHEY and CDR2 is SVGEGT. V was trimmed by 5 bases and J by 1 base, leaving 6 bases between them. This CDR3 region has 12 residues. CDR3 residues: CASSTGSYEQYF. The CDR3 nucleotides read TGTGCCAGCAGTACAGGGTCCTACGAGCAGTACTTC.